These T cell receptor beta chains were read from a single sample in a study of blood T cells in healthy people across ages. TCRdb reprocessed the 5' RACE reads with MiXCR, giving one entry per CDR3 protein. The profile shows roughly 1.7 million distinct CDR3 sequences, around 36% of them singletons. Input material: blood. These receptors all stem from a woman younger than 45 in good health. The CDR3 runs from the conserved cysteine through the conserved F or W. A D gene is named only where the DNA matches it firmly. Clone size is stated in some rows and not others, as once, few, many or a class when expanded.

d_gene	v_gene	abundance	j_gene	CDR3nt	CDR3aa
TRBD2	TRBV29-1	few	TRBJ2-1	TGCAGCGTTGTCGGGGGCGGGGGGAGCTCCTACAATGAGCAGTTCTTC	CSVVGGGGSSYNEQFF
.	TRBV14	.	TRBJ1-1	TGTGCCAGCAGCCTCTTTGGGACGGTCGAAGCTTTCTTT	CASSLFGTVEAFF
TRBD1	TRBV7-2	many	TRBJ2-7	TGTGCCAGCAGCTTGACAGGGGGCGCCCCCTACGAGCAGTACTTC	CASSLTGGAPYEQYF
TRBD1	TRBV15	.	TRBJ1-3	TGTGCCACCAGCAGAGACAGGGGGTGGCGAAACACCATATATTTT	CATSRDRGWRNTIYF
.	TRBV7-6	few	TRBJ2-3	TGTGCCAGCAGCCCTCGGACAGCGACGGGCACAGATACGCAGTATTTT	CASSPRTATGTDTQYF
.	TRBV28	.	TRBJ1-5	TGTGCCAGCAAGGGGGGACTGCAACCCCAGCATTTT	CASKGGLQPQHF
TRBD2	TRBV6-5	.	TRBJ2-1	TGTGCCAGCAGGGGACTAGCGGGACATGAGCAGTTCTTC	CASRGLAGHEQFF
TRBD1	TRBV27	.	TRBJ2-1	TGTGCCAGCAGTTTATTGTCGACAGGGGGCTACAATGAGCAGTTCTTC	CASSLLSTGGYNEQFF
.	TRBV7-9	many	TRBJ1-5	TGTGCCAGCAGCTTACCGAATGACCAGCCCCAGCATTTT	CASSLPNDQPQHF
TRBD2	TRBV7-8	.	TRBJ2-5	TGTGCCAGCAGCTGGACTAGCGGGGTTCACCAAGAGACCCAGTACTTC	CASSWTSGVHQETQYF
.	TRBV7-3	few	TRBJ2-1	TGTGCCAGCAGTAAGAGCATGGGTGAGCAGTTCTTC	CASSKSMGEQFF
.	TRBV7-2	.	TRBJ2-1	TGTGCCAGCAGATCTAGCGGGACAGGGAGAGAGCAGTTCTTC	CASRSSGTGREQFF
.	TRBV4-1	.	TRBJ2-1	TGCGCCAGCAGCCAAGAAGGGGGACGTGAGCAGTTCTTC	CASSQEGGREQFF
.	TRBV3-1	.	TRBJ2-3	TGTGCCAGCAGCCCCTTCGGCAGCACAGATACGCAGTATTTT	CASSPFGSTDTQYF
.	TRBV5-1	once	TRBJ2-1	TGCGCCAGCAGCCTAGACGTGAGCAATGAGCAGTTCTTC	CASSLDVSNEQFF
TRBD1	TRBV20-1	.	TRBJ2-7	TGCAGTGCTAGAGAATGGGGGGGGGGACAGGGTAGGTACGAGCAGTACTTC	CSAREWGGGQGRYEQYF
.	TRBV2	few	TRBJ2-3	TGTGCCAGCAGTGACGACGTCGGGCTCACAGATACGCAGTATTTT	CASSDDVGLTDTQYF
.	TRBV9	few	TRBJ2-3	TGTGCCAGCAGCGTAGTCGGGGACTGGACAGATACGCAGTATTTT	CASSVVGDWTDTQYF
TRBD2	TRBV4-1	.	TRBJ2-1	TGCGCCAGCAGCCCACGTGGTGCGACTAGCGGGCAGTACAATGAGCAGTTCTTC	CASSPRGATSGQYNEQFF